The entry that follows covers one T cell receptor (beta chain) sequence. Assay used: immunoSEQ multiplex PCR; TCRdb lists only in-frame clones, some missing. This table has around 200,000 clones, 86% appearing once. Participants were aged about 18 to 95 years, lived in about two dozen US areas, and enrolled virtually. This entry comes from a study of blood T cell repertoires in COVID-19. Looking at the study overall: In Cohort 3, a recovered donor had either two negative PCRs, clearance, or symptom resolution. There were acute and convalescent COVID-19 samples, and they came from the United States, Italy and Spain. T cells, B-cell-depleted T cells, or PBMCs provided the cDNA or gDNA that served as material.

CDR3 length: 13 amino acids. The germline V and J ends were trimmed by 2 bases and 4 bases, with 9 bases remaining between them. Per the germline V gene, CDR1 is SGHRS and CDR2 is YFSETQ. The chain joins TRBV5-1 to TRBJ2-5; D possibly corresponds to TRBD1 (5 bases). The specimen sequenced was PBMCs or T cells enriched from blood (not recorded which). This TCR came from a woman aged 45-59 years in a cohort exposed to, infected with or recovered from COVID-19 (not recorded which). The CDR3 coding sequence is TGCGCCAGCAGCTTCCAGGGAAGAGAGACCCAGTACTTC. Protein product: CASSFQGRETQYF.